This T cell receptor (beta chain) was sequenced for a study of long-term antiretroviral therapy in people with HIV. Across the whole study: The oldest specimens predate the 2015 immediate-ART recommendation by about a decade. Study results and limitations: Transplant donor controls retained higher diversity, though diversity increased after ART. Adherence to ART, viral resistance and therapy changes lacked any data.

Comment on this clone: What it binds is not known.

CDR3 length equals 13 residues. CDR1 is SGHTA, CDR2 FQGNSA, per germline. V was shortened by 4 bases and J by 0 bases, with 6 bases between the two germline ends. Survey-level resolution applied to immunoSEQ assay v3.0. The table came from immunoSEQ multiplex PCR; TCRdb's copy has only in-frame clones and leaves some out. The table records 26,000 or so clones, approximately 88% of them present only once. Two or more post-ART PBMC samples, plus at least one pre-ART sample, were available for each donor. This receptor was taken from a woman under 30 with HIV. The V and J genes are TRBV7-2 and TRBJ1-1; no reliable D call. Sequencing was performed on unsorted PBMCs, taken 0.5 years after starting antiretroviral therapy. The CDR3 DNA reads as TGTGCCAGCAGCTCTGGATTGAACACTGAAGCTTTCTTT. Encoded protein: CASSSGLNTEAFF.